This TCR beta chain was recorded in a study of blood T cell repertoires in COVID-19. Trimming removed 4 bases from V and 7 bases from J, with 17 bases in between. The CDR3 totals 14 residues. Germline V gene data show CDR1 as SGDLS and CDR2 as YYNGEE. How the authors handled the data: Amplification of reference gene primers provided the estimated nucleated cell counts. The protocol was immunoSEQ multiplex PCR, while the TCRdb copy is restricted to in-frame clones and leaves out a portion. V and J calls plus clone size are reproduced from that table; the DNA served to infer D and trimming. The profile shows 150,000 to 200,000 clones, under 85% of them singletons.

The rearrangement links TRBV9 to TRBJ1-1; D perhaps matches TRBD1 (5 bases). The sequence came from a man between 60 and 75 years old with active or convalescent COVID-19. Material for sequencing was peripheral blood. This CDR3 reads CASSSGGTLYEAFF. The DNA for the CDR3 is TGTGCCAGCAGCTCGGGAGGGACCCTCTATGAAGCTTTCTTT.